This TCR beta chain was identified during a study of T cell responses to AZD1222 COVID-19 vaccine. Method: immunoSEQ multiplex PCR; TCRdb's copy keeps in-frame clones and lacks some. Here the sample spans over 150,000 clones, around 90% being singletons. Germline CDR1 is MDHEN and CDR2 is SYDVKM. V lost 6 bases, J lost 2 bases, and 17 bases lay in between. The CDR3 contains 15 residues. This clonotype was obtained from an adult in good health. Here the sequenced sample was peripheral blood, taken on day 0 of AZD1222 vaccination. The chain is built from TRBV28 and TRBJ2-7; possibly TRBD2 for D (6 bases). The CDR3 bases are TGTGCCAGCAGCCTACGGGGGTTGCCGCCCTACGAGCAGTACTTC. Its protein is CASSLRGLPPYEQYF.